Listed below are T cell receptor beta chains from one sample, sequenced in a study of blood T cell repertoires in COVID-19. Assay used: immunoSEQ multiplex PCR; TCRdb lists only in-frame clones, some missing. The sample comprises tens of thousands of clones, around 80% of which are singletons, and about 3% rests with the top ten. Sequencing used peripheral blood. The origin of the receptors is a man between 60 and 75 years old with acute or convalescent COVID-19. Each CDR3 is given with its conserved first and last residue. Each record gives: clone size, V gene, D gene, J gene, CDR3 DNA, CDR3 protein. The D gene is left open where the match is weak. Clone size appears in some rows only: once, few, many, or a class for an expanded clone.

>-|TRBV24-1|-|TRBJ2-7
TGTGCCACCAGTGATTCACCTACGAGTGAGCAGTACTTC
CATSDSPTSEQYF
>-|TRBV4-1|-|TRBJ2-5
TGCGCCAGCAGCCAAGATGGGCAGGGTCAGGGAGAGACCCAGTACTTC
CASSQDGQGQGETQYF
>-|TRBV19|-|TRBJ2-1
TGTGCCAGTAGCCTACGAGGCAGCCGTTTAACGCAGTTCTTC
CASSLRGSRLTQFF
>-|TRBV6-6|-|TRBJ2-1
TGTGCCAGCAGTTACTACACCTGGAATGAGCAGTTCTTC
CASSYYTWNEQFF
>-|TRBV7-3|-|TRBJ2-3
TGTGCCAGCAGCAACCCAGGCGGGCGGGATACGCAGTATTTT
CASSNPGGRDTQYF
>once|TRBV27|-|TRBJ1-3
TGTGCCGGCAGTTTTGATTCGGGTACCTTCTCTGGAAACACCATATATTTT
CAGSFDSGTFSGNTIYF
>-|TRBV10-3|-|TRBJ2-5
TGTGCCATCAGTATACAGGGTCGAGAGACCCAGTACTTC
CAISIQGRETQYF
>-|TRBV18|TRBD1|TRBJ1-2
TGTGCCAGCTCATCATCCTACAGGGGAAGCGATGGCTACACCTTC
CASSSSYRGSDGYTF
>-|TRBV7-2|TRBD1|TRBJ1-2
TGTGCCAGCAGCCTCCTGGGACAGGGGTCACTCAGCGACTATGGCTACACCTTC
CASSLLGQGSLSDYGYTF
>-|TRBV27|TRBD1|TRBJ2-1
TGTGCCAGTACCGGGACAGGGGAGTTCTTC
CASTGTGEFF
>-|TRBV7-2|TRBD1|TRBJ1-5
TGTGCCAGCAGCCCGACAGGGTCCAATCAGCCCCAGCATTTT
CASSPTGSNQPQHF
>once|TRBV7-2|-|TRBJ2-5
TGTGCCAGCAGCCTATATCCTCCCGGGAGCCAGCTTCAAGAGACCCAGTACTTC
CASSLYPPGSQLQETQYF
>-|TRBV28|-|TRBJ2-3
TGTGCCAGCAGGCGGGACGTTAAGGATACGCAGTATTTT
CASRRDVKDTQYF
>-|TRBV19|-|TRBJ1-3
TGTGCCAGTACCTTGGGGAGTGCTGGAAACACCATATATTTT
CASTLGSAGNTIYF
>-|TRBV6-6|TRBD2|TRBJ2-3
TGTGCCAGCAGTCTAGCGGGAAGGACAGATACGCAGTATTTT
CASSLAGRTDTQYF
>-|TRBV3-1/TRBV3-2|-|TRBJ2-1
TGTGCCAGCAGCCAAGATACGCAGAACAATGAGCAGTTCTTC
CASSQDTQNNEQFF
>-|TRBV5-4|TRBD2|TRBJ2-1
TGTGCCAGCAGCTTGTTAGGGACTAGCGGGTACAATGAGCAGTTCTTC
CASSLLGTSGYNEQFF
>-|TRBV19|TRBD1|TRBJ1-1
TGTGCCAGTAGTCCTCAGGGGGCAAACACTGAAGCTTTCTTT
CASSPQGANTEAFF
>-|TRBV28|-|TRBJ1-4
TGTGCCAGCGGACGGGAGGGTAATGAAAAACTGTTTTTT
CASGREGNEKLFF
>-|TRBV30|-|TRBJ2-1
TGTGCCTGGAGTGTATATGCGCGGCAGGGGCGGTACAATGAGCAGTTCTTC
CAWSVYARQGRYNEQFF
>-|TRBV5-1|-|TRBJ1-2
TGCGCCAGCAGCCCTGTAGGGGTTAACTATGGCTACACCTTC
CASSPVGVNYGYTF
>few|TRBV4-1|TRBD1|TRBJ1-6
TGCGCCAGCAGCCCGGGACAGAATAATTCACCCCTCCACTTT
CASSPGQNNSPLHF
>-|TRBV7-2|-|TRBJ2-7
TGTGCCAGCAGCATAGCCGTCCAGAGCGGCGAGCAGTACTTC
CASSIAVQSGEQYF
>-|TRBV5-1|-|TRBJ2-7
TGCGCCAGCAGTCAAGCGACTTTCTACGAGCAGTACTTC
CASSQATFYEQYF
>-|TRBV6-6|-|TRBJ1-5
TGTGCCAGCAGTGGATTCAGGTCTTATAGCAATCAGCCCCAGCATTTT
CASSGFRSYSNQPQHF
>-|TRBV18|-|TRBJ2-1
TGTGCCAGCTCACCTACTACAGGAGCTACCTACAATGAGCAGTTCTTC
CASSPTTGATYNEQFF
>-|TRBV5-4|TRBD1|TRBJ2-7
TGTGCCAGCAGCTTGGACAGGGGAGCCCACTACGAGCAGTACTTC
CASSLDRGAHYEQYF
>once|TRBV15|-|TRBJ2-1
TGTGCCACCAGCAGAGAAATTCGGACATTAGTCTCCTACAATGAGCAGTTCTTC
CATSREIRTLVSYNEQFF
>once|TRBV10-3|-|TRBJ2-5
TGTGCCAGTTCGGGGGTAATAGAGACCCAGTACTTC
CASSGVIETQYF
>-|TRBV2|-|TRBJ1-4
TGTGCCAGCAGTGAATACGGGGGGAGGTTCGTCACTAATGAAAAACTGTTTTTT
CASSEYGGRFVTNEKLFF
>few|TRBV11-2|TRBD1|TRBJ1-2
TGTGCCAGCAGCCTTGACGGACAGGGCTATGGCTACACCTTC
CASSLDGQGYGYTF
>-|TRBV14|-|TRBJ2-7
TGTGCCAGCAGCCAAGAGTTTAACGAGCAGTACTTC
CASSQEFNEQYF
>few|TRBV12-3/TRBV12-4|-|TRBJ1-3
TGTGCCAGCAGTAGAGCCGCTGGAAACACCATATATTTT
CASSRAAGNTIYF
>-|TRBV10-2|-|TRBJ1-1
TGCGCCAGCAGTGTGGCCACTGAAGCTTTCTTT
CASSVATEAFF
>-|TRBV4-3|-|TRBJ1-2
TGCGCCAGCAGCCAAGATAGTATCAGGGGCAATGGCTACACCTTC
CASSQDSIRGNGYTF
>-|TRBV12-3/TRBV12-4|-|TRBJ1-2
TGTGCCAGCTCCCTTCGGGGGATCGGCTACACCTTC
CASSLRGIGYTF
>-|TRBV28|TRBD2|TRBJ2-1
TGTGCCAGCAGTTTCCCGGGACTAGCGGGAATCGACAATGAGCAGTTCTTC
CASSFPGLAGIDNEQFF
>-|TRBV9|-|TRBJ2-1
TGTGCCAGCAGCGTAGGGGCGGGTTTGGGTGAGCAGTTCTTC
CASSVGAGLGEQFF
>-|TRBV7-9|-|TRBJ1-1
TGTGCCAGCAGCCCTATCAGGGCTTGGAGCACTGAAGCTTTCTTT
CASSPIRAWSTEAFF
>-|TRBV2|TRBD1|TRBJ1-6
TGTGCCAGCACTTCCCGGGGACAGGGCTTATCACCCCTCCACTTT
CASTSRGQGLSPLHF